The clone carrying this T cell receptor beta chain has more than one count but fewer than ten. CDR3 length: 15 amino acids. The V gene end was trimmed by 5 bases and the J gene end by 6 bases; junction bases not matched to a gene: 7. The germline V gene encodes CDR1 SNHLY and CDR2 FYNNEI. The protocol was immunoSEQ multiplex PCR, while the TCRdb copy is restricted to in-frame clones and leaves out a portion. The table records 130,000 or so clones, around 78% of them present only once. This entry is derived from a study of blood T cell repertoires in COVID-19. The sample was peripheral blood. The sequence was obtained from a human donor in a cohort sampled during active COVID-19. The chain uses TRBV2 and TRBJ1-4; 9 nucleotides match TRBD1. The CDR3 sequence is CASSKQGAYHEKLFF. The CDR3 DNA is TGTGCCAGCAGTAAACAGGGGGCGTACCATGAAAAACTGTTTTTT.